This T cell receptor (beta chain) originates from a study of T-cell reconstitution after alpha-beta-depleted transplantation in children. TCRbeta library preparation incorporated unique molecular identifiers. A single record per CDR3 protein comes from TCRdb applying MiXCR to the PCR reads. This sample has about 470,000 distinct CDR3 sequences; 43% occur once, and the top ten carry 27%. The CDR3 spans 19 residues. From germline, CDR1 is SGHRS and CDR2 YFSETQ. Between the trimmed V and J ends, which lost 0 bases and 2 bases, there was a span of 24 bases. The origin of this receptor is a girl aged 2-10 years with aplastic anemia, due to receive a stem cell transplant. The sample in question was PBMCs, obtained before TCRalphabeta/CD19-depleted stem cell transplant. J is TRBJ2-7 and V is TRBV5-1; D is possibly TRBD1 (6 bases). This CDR3 is CASSLGGPRLRDTAYEQYF. The CDR3 DNA follows: TGCGCCAGCAGCTTGGGAGGCCCCCGCCTGAGGGACACCGCCTACGAGCAGTACTTC.